The present T cell receptor (beta chain) was sequenced within a study of blood T cell repertoires in COVID-19. Whole-study context: The analysed material was cDNA or gDNA that came from T cells, B-cell-depleted T cells, or PBMCs.

Clones were sequenced by immunoSEQ multiplex PCR, and TCRdb holds only the in-frame ones, with some missing. This sample has a few hundred thousand clones, with approximately 89% found just once. The CDR3 has 19 residues. V was cut by 1 base and J by 7 bases, with 23 bases left in between. CDR1 and CDR2 (germline): SGHAT, FQNNGV. This clone has only one observation. This receptor was identified in a woman aged 40 to 50 who had recovered from COVID-19. The sequenced sample was peripheral blood. This chain connects TRBV11-2 to TRBJ1-6, with a tentative D call TRBD1 (6 bases). CDR3 DNA sequence: TGTGCCAGCAGCTTAGCGCGAGGCAGGGGTTTCGCAGGGAATTCACCCCTCCACTTT. This codes for CASSLARGRGFAGNSPLHF.